These T cell receptor beta chains were read from a single sample in a study of blood T cell repertoires in COVID-19. The repertoire was sequenced with immunoSEQ multiplex PCR; TCRdb's copy has only in-frame clones and lacks some. The sample consists of fewer than 200,000 clones, about 86% of them appearing once. Material for sequencing was peripheral blood. These receptors originate from a woman between 65 and 79 years old with COVID-19, enrolled during active disease. Both conserved end residues are part of each CDR3. Fields, in order: clone size, J gene, D gene, V gene, CDR3 protein, CDR3 DNA. D genes are given only for firm matches. Clone sizes are given selectively: once, few, many, or a class where the clone is expanded.

abundance: -
j_gene: TRBJ2-6
d_gene: -
v_gene: TRBV29-1
CDR3aa: CSVEHRDRSSLSGANVLTF
CDR3nt: TGCAGCGTTGAACATCGCGACAGGTCATCCCTCTCTGGGGCCAACGTCCTGACTTTC

abundance: -
j_gene: TRBJ1-2
d_gene: -
v_gene: TRBV29-1
CDR3aa: CSVDFGYGYTF
CDR3nt: TGCAGCGTTGATTTCGGCTATGGCTACACCTTC

abundance: -
j_gene: TRBJ1-5
d_gene: TRBD1
v_gene: TRBV6-2/TRBV6-3
CDR3aa: CASSIGTAYSNQPQHF
CDR3nt: TGTGCCAGCAGCATAGGGACAGCTTATAGCAATCAGCCCCAGCATTTT

abundance: -
j_gene: TRBJ1-1
d_gene: -
v_gene: TRBV30
CDR3aa: CAWRKQRIVEAFF
CDR3nt: TGTGCCTGGAGGAAACAGAGAATCGTTGAAGCTTTCTTT

abundance: -
j_gene: TRBJ2-2
d_gene: -
v_gene: TRBV11-3
CDR3aa: CASSPTSFPTGELFF
CDR3nt: TGTGCCAGCAGCCCAACTAGTTTTCCCACCGGGGAGCTGTTTTTT

abundance: -
j_gene: TRBJ1-2
d_gene: -
v_gene: TRBV28
CDR3aa: CASSGHRAGYTF
CDR3nt: TGTGCCAGCAGTGGACACAGGGCGGGCTACACCTTC

abundance: -
j_gene: TRBJ2-7
d_gene: -
v_gene: TRBV19
CDR3aa: CASTNGQSYEQYF
CDR3nt: TGTGCCAGTACTAACGGACAGTCCTACGAGCAGTACTTC

abundance: once
j_gene: TRBJ1-4
d_gene: TRBD1
v_gene: TRBV5-1
CDR3aa: CASSAGTGDEKLFF
CDR3nt: TGCGCCAGCAGCGCCGGGACAGGGGATGAAAAACTGTTTTTT

abundance: -
j_gene: TRBJ2-1
d_gene: -
v_gene: TRBV5-1
CDR3aa: CASSPIPVRDYNEQFF
CDR3nt: TGCGCCAGCAGCCCAATCCCCGTGCGGGACTACAATGAGCAGTTCTTC

abundance: -
j_gene: TRBJ1-6
d_gene: TRBD1
v_gene: TRBV9
CDR3aa: CASSYGTGNSPLHF
CDR3nt: TGTGCCAGCAGCTACGGGACAGGGAATTCACCCCTCCACTTT

abundance: -
j_gene: TRBJ1-1
d_gene: -
v_gene: TRBV19
CDR3aa: CASSTKTTQAFF
CDR3nt: TGTGCCAGTAGTACCAAGACAACCCAAGCTTTCTTT

abundance: -
j_gene: TRBJ2-1
d_gene: -
v_gene: TRBV19
CDR3aa: CASSMRDMDNEQFF
CDR3nt: TGTGCCAGTAGTATGAGGGATATGGACAATGAGCAGTTCTTC

abundance: -
j_gene: TRBJ1-3
d_gene: TRBD1
v_gene: TRBV7-2
CDR3aa: CASSQRGQVSGNTIYF
CDR3nt: TGTGCCAGCAGCCAGAGGGGACAGGTCTCTGGAAACACCATATATTTT

abundance: -
j_gene: TRBJ2-7
d_gene: TRBD1
v_gene: TRBV6-2/TRBV6-3
CDR3aa: CASSRTGGPYEQYF
CDR3nt: TGTGCCAGCAGTCGGACAGGGGGACCCTACGAGCAGTACTTC

abundance: once
j_gene: TRBJ1-6
d_gene: -
v_gene: TRBV3-1/TRBV3-2
CDR3aa: CASSQDWERTSPLHF
CDR3nt: TGTGCCAGCAGCCAAGATTGGGAGCGTACTTCACCCCTCCACTTT

abundance: -
j_gene: TRBJ2-2
d_gene: TRBD2
v_gene: TRBV5-8
CDR3aa: CASSLGAGGANTGELFF
CDR3nt: TGTGCCAGCAGCTTGGGAGCGGGAGGGGCGAACACCGGGGAGCTGTTTTTT

abundance: -
j_gene: TRBJ2-1
d_gene: -
v_gene: TRBV7-2
CDR3aa: CASSLSASGGYNEQFF
CDR3nt: TGTGCCAGCAGCTTATCTGCGTCAGGAGGCTACAATGAGCAGTTCTTC

abundance: -
j_gene: TRBJ1-1
d_gene: -
v_gene: TRBV5-1
CDR3aa: CASSWGQNTEAFF
CDR3nt: TGCGCCAGCAGCTGGGGACAGAACACTGAAGCTTTCTTT

abundance: -
j_gene: TRBJ2-3
d_gene: TRBD1
v_gene: TRBV5-1
CDR3aa: CASRRGQTTDTQYF
CDR3nt: TGCGCCAGCAGAAGGGGGCAGACCACAGATACGCAGTATTTT

abundance: -
j_gene: TRBJ1-4
d_gene: TRBD1
v_gene: TRBV4-1
CDR3aa: CASSGLGQGASTNEKLFF
CDR3nt: TGCGCCAGCAGCGGCCTAGGACAGGGGGCGTCAACTAATGAAAAACTGTTTTTT

abundance: -
j_gene: TRBJ2-7
d_gene: TRBD1
v_gene: TRBV24-1
CDR3aa: CATSKGGTGAHEQYF
CDR3nt: TGTGCCACCAGCAAAGGTGGGACAGGGGCCCACGAGCAGTACTTC

abundance: once
j_gene: TRBJ2-2
d_gene: TRBD1
v_gene: TRBV5-1
CDR3aa: CASSSGQALITLDPGELFF
CDR3nt: TGCGCCAGCAGCTCAGGACAGGCGTTGATTACCCTCGACCCCGGGGAGCTGTTTTTT

abundance: -
j_gene: TRBJ1-5
d_gene: TRBD1
v_gene: TRBV30
CDR3aa: CAWADRRANQPQHF
CDR3nt: TGTGCCTGGGCGGACAGGAGAGCCAATCAGCCCCAGCATTTT

abundance: -
j_gene: TRBJ2-7
d_gene: -
v_gene: TRBV29-1
CDR3aa: CSVVAGPHEQYF
CDR3nt: TGCAGCGTTGTAGCAGGGCCCCACGAGCAGTACTTC

abundance: -
j_gene: TRBJ1-5
d_gene: TRBD1
v_gene: TRBV28
CDR3aa: CASSPAGQGSQPQHF
CDR3nt: TGTGCCAGCAGTCCAGCCGGACAGGGGAGTCAGCCCCAGCATTTT

abundance: -
j_gene: TRBJ2-7
d_gene: -
v_gene: TRBV21-1
CDR3aa: CASTLKGAGYEQYF
CDR3nt: TGTGCCAGCACCCTAAAGGGGGCAGGCTACGAGCAGTACTTC

abundance: -
j_gene: TRBJ2-1
d_gene: -
v_gene: TRBV24-1
CDR3aa: CATSPVSGEHSYNEQFF
CDR3nt: TGTGCCACCAGCCCTGTTTCGGGGGAACATTCCTACAATGAGCAGTTCTTC

abundance: few
j_gene: TRBJ1-5
d_gene: -
v_gene: TRBV6-1
CDR3aa: CASSEAFRANKRNQPQHF
CDR3nt: TGTGCCAGCAGTGAAGCTTTCAGGGCAAATAAACGCAATCAGCCCCAGCATTTT

abundance: -
j_gene: TRBJ2-3
d_gene: -
v_gene: TRBV5-6
CDR3aa: CASSLAGGTVTDTQYF
CDR3nt: TGTGCCAGCAGCTTGGCAGGAGGGACAGTCACAGATACGCAGTATTTT

abundance: -
j_gene: TRBJ1-5
d_gene: TRBD1
v_gene: TRBV7-2
CDR3aa: CASSLAGTGNQPQHF
CDR3nt: TGTGCCAGCAGCTTAGCGGGGACAGGCAATCAGCCCCAGCATTTT

abundance: -
j_gene: TRBJ2-2
d_gene: -
v_gene: TRBV5-1
CDR3aa: CASSFQNTGELFF
CDR3nt: TGCGCCAGCAGCTTCCAGAACACCGGGGAGCTGTTTTTT

abundance: -
j_gene: TRBJ2-2
d_gene: TRBD1
v_gene: TRBV5-4
CDR3aa: CASSLVGTAHTGELFF
CDR3nt: TGTGCCAGCAGCTTGGTCGGGACAGCGCACACCGGGGAGCTGTTTTTT

abundance: -
j_gene: TRBJ2-2
d_gene: TRBD1
v_gene: TRBV19
CDR3aa: CASSRGQANTGELFF
CDR3nt: TGTGCCAGTAGTAGGGGACAGGCGAACACCGGGGAGCTGTTTTTT

abundance: -
j_gene: TRBJ1-5
d_gene: TRBD1
v_gene: TRBV19
CDR3aa: CASKGTDYSNQPQHF
CDR3nt: TGTGCCAGCAAAGGGACAGATTATAGCAATCAGCCCCAGCATTTT

abundance: -
j_gene: TRBJ2-1
d_gene: -
v_gene: TRBV7-9
CDR3aa: CASSLGRNNEQFF
CDR3nt: TGTGCCAGCAGCTTAGGGCGGAACAATGAGCAGTTCTTC

abundance: -
j_gene: TRBJ1-6
d_gene: -
v_gene: TRBV7-2
CDR3aa: CASSPTGGGSPLHF
CDR3nt: TGTGCCAGCAGCCCGACCGGGGGTGGGTCACCCCTCCACTTT

abundance: -
j_gene: TRBJ1-1
d_gene: -
v_gene: TRBV6-5
CDR3aa: CASSYQGGDTEAFF
CDR3nt: TGTGCCAGCAGTTATCAAGGGGGGGACACTGAAGCTTTCTTT

abundance: -
j_gene: TRBJ2-1
d_gene: TRBD2
v_gene: TRBV5-1
CDR3aa: CASSLAGPSYNEQFF
CDR3nt: TGCGCCAGCAGCTTAGCGGGACCCTCCTACAATGAGCAGTTCTTC

abundance: -
j_gene: TRBJ2-7
d_gene: -
v_gene: TRBV18
CDR3aa: CASSPDRAYEQYF
CDR3nt: TGTGCCAGCTCACCAGACAGAGCCTACGAGCAGTACTTC

abundance: -
j_gene: TRBJ2-2
d_gene: TRBD2
v_gene: TRBV5-5
CDR3aa: CASSLGPAGGTGTGELFF
CDR3nt: TGTGCCAGCAGCTTGGGTCCAGCGGGAGGCACTGGAACCGGGGAGCTGTTTTTT

abundance: -
j_gene: TRBJ1-3
d_gene: TRBD1
v_gene: TRBV9
CDR3aa: CASSPRTGVTSGNTIYF
CDR3nt: TGTGCCAGCAGCCCGCGGACAGGGGTTACCTCTGGAAACACCATATATTTT

abundance: -
j_gene: TRBJ2-7
d_gene: TRBD2
v_gene: TRBV24-1
CDR3aa: CATSDPGTSGGYEQYF
CDR3nt: TGTGCCACCAGTGACCCCGGGACTAGCGGGGGGTATGAGCAGTACTTC

abundance: -
j_gene: TRBJ1-2
d_gene: TRBD1
v_gene: TRBV18
CDR3aa: CASSPDGQGAYGYTF
CDR3nt: TGTGCCAGCTCACCAGACGGACAGGGCGCTTATGGCTACACCTTC

abundance: -
j_gene: TRBJ2-5
d_gene: -
v_gene: TRBV2
CDR3aa: CASSSRGGTQYF
CDR3nt: TGTGCCAGCAGCTCGAGGGGGGGGACCCAGTACTTC